A single sample gave rise to the 14 T cell receptor beta chains below, sequenced in a study of T cell changes during pregnancy in multiple sclerosis (dated by TCRdb to the late 2010s). The library was produced with the immunoSEQ multiplex PCR assay. This immuneACCESS table, as held by TCRdb, lists in-frame sequences with V and J called but not all clones. Of the missing ones, under half trace to an unresolved V gene in checked studies; the others have no known cause. The sample table shows around 60,000 clones, and approximately 94% are seen once. The top ten hold 3.5% of the sample. Source: CD8+ T cells from peripheral blood mononuclear cells, taken in the third trimester of pregnancy. Source of these receptors: a female donor with multiple sclerosis, enrolled in a pregnancy study.

V usage is TRBV11-2 and J usage is TRBJ1-2; TRBD1 matches 7 bases. In germline, CDR1 is SGHAT, CDR2 FQNNGV. The CDR3 has 13 residues. The trim removed 4 bases at V and 8 bases at J, leaving 7 bases unmatched. The CDR3, as DNA: TGTGCCAGCAGCTCCGACAGGGTTGGAGGCTACACCTTC. Translation: CASSSDRVGGYTF. The full variable domain, in which reference TRBV11-2 and TRBJ1-2 provide the parts outside the CDR3, is EAGVAQSPRYKIIEKRQSVAFWCNPISGHATLYWYQQILGQGPKLLIQFQNNGVVDDSQLPKDRFSAERLKGVDSTLKIQPAKLEDSAVYLCASSSDRVGGYTFGSGTRLTVV.

The chain is built from TRBV5-6 and TRBJ1-2; 8 bases agree with TRBD1. The V gene's germline CDR1 is SGHDT and CDR2 YYEEEE. This CDR3 is 14 amino acids long. V was pared by 4 bases and J by 4 bases, with 6 bases of the junction left unmatched. The CDR3 DNA follows: TGTGCCAGCAGCCAGACAGGGACAGGCTATGGCTACACCTTC. It yields the protein CASSQTGTGYGYTF.

The V call is TRBV7-2, the J call TRBJ2-1; 14 bases match TRBD2. This CDR3 comprises 15 residues. Germline lookup yields CDR1 SGHTA and CDR2 FQGNSA. V dropped 5 bases and J dropped 8; count of bases not matched to a gene: 5. In DNA form, the CDR3 reads TGTGCCAGCAGCCCTGGGACTAGCGGGAGCGATGAGCAGTTCTTC. Amino acid sequence: CASSPGTSGSDEQFF. The complete variable domain, with remaining parts taken from reference TRBV7-2 and TRBJ2-1, reads GAGVSQSPSNKVTEKGKDVELRCDPISGHTALYWYRQSLGQGLEFLIYFQGNSAPDKSGLPSDRFSAERTGGSVSTLTIQRTQQEDSAVYLCASSPGTSGSDEQFFGPGTRLTVL.

The chain is built from TRBV30 and TRBJ2-3; 13 nucleotides line up with TRBD2. V trimming: 1 base; J trimming: 4 bases; junction bases outside the gene matches: 8. Germline loops: CDR1 GTSNPN, CDR2 SVGIG (reference sequence). The CDR3 extends over 17 amino acids. The CDR3 sequence is CAWSGGTSGITADTQYF. The DNA for the CDR3 is TGTGCCTGGAGTGGGGGGACTAGCGGGATTACTGCAGATACGCAGTATTTT.

The chain carries TRBV6-5 and TRBJ2-7; the D gene is possibly TRBD1 (6 bases). Trimming left V 1 base short and J 11 bases short, with 18 bases between. The CDR3 is 14 residues long. CDR1 and CDR2 from the germline V gene are MNHEY and SVGAGI. The CDR3 coding sequence is TGTGCCAGCAGTTACTTCCTGAAGGGGGTGGTTGAGTACTTC. Its protein is CASSYFLKGVVEYF.

The rearrangement joins TRBV28 to TRBJ1-6, with D tentatively TRBD1 (5 bases). V lost 5 bases and J 4 bases, leaving 15 bases between the germline ends. Looked up from germline, CDR1 is MDHEN and CDR2 is SYDVKM. CDR3 size: 16 residues. CDR3 bases: TGTGCCAGCAGTCCCCAGGGCCTCCCATATAATTCACCCCTCCACTTT. It codes for CASSPQGLPYNSPLHF.

This clone was recorded only once. This chain connects TRBV19 to TRBJ2-5; weak D call: TRBD1 (6 bases). Germline CDR1 reads LNHDA; CDR2 reads SQIVND (reference sequence). V was clipped by 1 base and J by 4 bases, with 7 bases between them. This CDR3 has 13 amino acids. The CDR3 sequence is CASSIVGGETQYF. Written as DNA, the CDR3 is TGTGCCAGTAGTATAGTAGGGGGAGAGACCCAGTACTTC.

This CDR3 reads CASSTSGQGNYGYTF. Here the CDR3 DNA reads TGTGCCAGCAGCACCTCGGGACAGGGTAACTATGGCTACACCTTC. The chain couples TRBV7-9 to TRBJ1-2; 9 bases match TRBD1. Looked up from germline, CDR1 is SEHNR and CDR2 is FQNEAQ (reference sequence). CDR3 length: 15 residues. With 5 bases clipped from V and 1 base from J, the junction kept 5 bases outside the gene matches.

The chain recombines TRBV9 with TRBJ2-1; TRBD2 might be the D (6 bases). Germline loops: CDR1 SGDLS, CDR2 YYNGEE. This CDR3 spans 15 amino acids. V was shortened by 0 bases and J by 5 bases, with 12 bases between the two germline ends. In DNA form, the CDR3 reads TGTGCCAGCAGCGTAGGTAGCGGCTTTAACAATGAGCAGTTCTTC. It codes for CASSVGSGFNNEQFF.

This clone has just one count. The rearrangement joins TRBV5-1 to TRBJ2-1; TRBD2 matches at 13 bases. V shed 4 bases, J shed 2 bases, and the junction held 3 bases outside the gene matches. Germline V CDR1 and CDR2: SGHRS, YFSETQ. The CDR3 runs 16 residues. The CDR3 bases are TGCGCCAGCAGCGGCGGACTAGCGGGAGCCTACAATGAGCAGTTCTTC. Amino acid sequence: CASSGGLAGAYNEQFF.

The V gene is TRBV4-1, the J gene TRBJ2-1; 11 bases map to TRBD2. The J segment lost 12 bases and the V segment lost 9 bases, leaving 13 bases of the junction unmatched. Germline-derived CDR1 and CDR2 are MGHRA and YSYEKL. The CDR3 spans 14 residues. CDR3: CASRGTSGKVRQFF. The CDR3 DNA reads as TGCGCCAGTAGGGGGACTAGCGGAAAGGTACGGCAGTTCTTC.

V usage is TRBV7-9 and J usage is TRBJ2-1; TRBD2 matches 10 bases. The CDR3 totals 16 residues. J lost 6 bases, V lost 1 base, and 6 bases had no gene match. Germline V gene sequence: CDR1 SEHNR, CDR2 FQNEAQ (reference sequence). CDR3: CASSLGTSGAFNEQFF. In DNA, the CDR3 is TGTGCCAGCAGCTTAGGAACTAGCGGGGCCTTCAATGAGCAGTTCTTC.

The V gene is TRBV11-1, the J gene TRBJ2-1, with D tentatively TRBD1 (6 bases). Per the germline V gene, CDR1 is SGHAT and CDR2 is FQDESV (reference sequence). V lost 5 bases and J 2 bases, leaving 13 bases between the germline ends. The CDR3 is 15 residues long. CDR3 DNA sequence: TGTGCCAGCAGCCCCTACAGGGACCCCTACAATGAGCAGTTCTTC. Protein product: CASSPYRDPYNEQFF. Supplemented by reference TRBV11-1 and TRBJ2-1, the full variable domain reads EAEVAQSPRYKITEKSQAVAFWCDPISGHATLYWYRQILGQGPELLVQFQDESVVDDSQLPKDRFSAERLKGVDSTLKIQPAELGDSAMYLCASSPYRDPYNEQFFGPGTRLTVL.

The count of this clone is one. V is TRBV19 and J is TRBJ2-7, with D tentatively TRBD2 (6 bases). The CDR3 sequence is 14 residues long. Trimming took off 6 bases at V and 3 bases at J, with 15 bases between the two ends. Germline V gene sequence: CDR1 LNHDA, CDR2 SQIVND (reference sequence). The CDR3 nucleotides are TGTGCCAGTAGCTCAACCCGGGAGTTCTACGAGCAGTACTTC. It codes for CASSSTREFYEQYF.